These 5 T cell receptor beta chains originate from one sample sequenced in a study of T cells after yellow fever vaccination (dated 2019 in TCRdb). Libraries were constructed by 5' RACE. Sequencing relied on an Illumina HiSeq 2500. TCRdb itself trimmed the public reads at Q25 with fastp, ran MiXCR and retained productive beta chains. Rows are unified per CDR3 protein, each entry keeping the most common DNA and genes. A total of under 550,000 distinct CDR3 sequences appear in this sample, just over 20% of them only once. Approximately 15% of the sample belongs to the ten largest clones. The treatment or condition label, read with the paper, signifies: live attenuated yellow fever vaccine strain. Source: PBMCs, taken more than 20 days after the first yellow fever vaccination. These receptors all stem from a man aged 18 to 30 who received the YFV17D yellow fever vaccine.

V is TRBV7-6 and J is TRBJ2-7, with TRBD1 matching 9 bases. Germline V lookup: CDR1 SGHVS, CDR2 FNYEAQ. This CDR3 has 16 residues. The J segment lost 0 bases and the V segment lost 5 bases, leaving 8 bases of the junction unmatched. CDR3 DNA sequence: TGTGCCAGCAGCGGAGGGGGGACAGGGAGCTCCTACGAGCAGTACTTC. Protein sequence: CASSGGGTGSSYEQYF.

This clonotype has a handful of counts. The chain couples TRBV4-1 to TRBJ2-3; TRBD2 agrees at 11 bases. The CDR3 is 18 amino acids. Germline V gene lookup returns CDR1 MGHRA and CDR2 YSYEKL. The trim removed 3 bases at V and 2 bases at J, leaving 10 bases unmatched. CDR3 nucleotides: TGCGCCAGCAGCCACTCGCTGAGACTAGCGGGGAACACAGATACGCAGTATTTT. Protein product: CASSHSLRLAGNTDTQYF.

This chain joins TRBV28 and TRBJ2-2; a possible D gene is TRBD2 (7 bases). Trimming left V 6 bases short and J 4 bases short, with 12 bases between. Germline-derived CDR1 and CDR2 are MDHEN and SYDVKM. This CDR3 comprises 14 residues. CDR3 in amino acids: CASSRGGATGELFF. The CDR3 region has the DNA TGTGCCAGCAGCCGAGGGGGGGCCACCGGGGAGCTGTTTTTT.

The chain couples TRBV6-1 to TRBJ2-3, with TRBD2 matching 9 bases. CDR3 length equals 16 residues. V was pared by 6 bases and J by 4 bases, with 11 bases of the junction left unmatched. Looked up from germline, CDR1 is MNHNS and CDR2 is SASEGT. CDR3 DNA sequence: TGTGCCAGCAGGGCCGGCGGCGGGGGGGCTGCAGATACGCAGTATTTT. Translated, it gives CASRAGGGGAADTQYF.

This clonotype was recorded only once. The chain links TRBV11-2 to TRBJ1-2; a possible D gene is TRBD1 (5 bases). The CDR3 is 12 amino acids. Trimming cost V 5 bases and J 6 bases, with 10 bases left between them. Per the germline V gene, CDR1 is SGHAT and CDR2 is FQNNGV. CDR3 nucleotides: TGTGCCAGCAGCCGCTTCAGGGATGGCTACACCTTC. As protein: CASSRFRDGYTF.